The 30 T cell receptor beta chains given below trace back to one sample, sequenced in a study of blood T cell repertoires in COVID-19 (dated by TCRdb to about 2020). Receptor amplification or capture employed the immunoSEQ multiplex PCR assay. The table comes from immuneACCESS by way of TCRdb, which keeps in-frame sequences with V and J called. Part of the clones is missing from these tables; in studies checked, under half for an unresolved V gene and the rest for unknown reasons. The sample data list about 230,000 clones, and approximately 85% of these were observed just once. About 1% of the sample lies in the top ten. Sequencing was performed on peripheral blood. These receptors all come from a middle-aged man with acute or convalescent COVID-19.

This clone has a handful of counts. V is TRBV19 and J is TRBJ2-2, with TRBD2 identical over 8 bases. The CDR3 covers 21 residues. Germline-derived CDR1 and CDR2 are LNHDA and SQIVND (reference sequence). With V trimmed by 6 bases and J by 5 bases, 26 bases remained unmatched. CDR3 in amino acids: CASRSLRGAAGAPRGTGELFF. The DNA of the CDR3 is TGTGCCAGTAGATCATTACGAGGGGCAGCGGGGGCCCCCCGGGGGACCGGGGAGCTGTTTTTT.

The chain combines TRBV5-4 with TRBJ2-1; 8 positions match TRBD1. The CDR3 runs to 17 residues. Germline loops: CDR1 SGHNT, CDR2 YYREEE (reference sequence). Germline trimming cut 6 bases from V and 7 bases from J; bases unmatched to any gene: 18. CDR3 region: CASTKIRAGTGPNEQFF. CDR3 nucleotide sequence: TGTGCCAGCACCAAGATAAGAGCCGGGACAGGCCCAAATGAGCAGTTCTTC.

The chain carries TRBV11-2 and TRBJ2-4, with unresolved D. Deletions cut 1 base from V and 1 base from J, with 5 bases between. Germline V gene lookup returns CDR1 SGHAT and CDR2 FQNNGV. There are 14 residues in the CDR3. DNA for the CDR3: TGTGCCAGCAGCTTAGTTTCGGCCAAAAACATTCAGTACTTC. Protein: CASSLVSAKNIQYF.

This chain uses TRBV5-1 with TRBJ1-2; 7 positions agree with TRBD1. V gave up 4 bases and J gave up 3 bases; unmatched junction bases: 9. The CDR3 has 15 residues. CDR1 and CDR2 from the germline V gene are SGHRS and YFSETQ. CDR3: CASSPGQSAYYGYTF. In DNA form, the CDR3 reads TGCGCCAGCAGCCCGGGACAGAGCGCGTACTATGGCTACACCTTC.

J is TRBJ1-5 and V is TRBV6-6, with D uncertain. The CDR3 is 14 amino acids. Trimming took off 3 bases at V and 11 bases at J, with 17 bases between the two ends. The V gene's germline CDR1 is MNHNY and CDR2 SVGAGI (reference sequence). CDR3 in amino acids: CASSYRQEATTQHF. As DNA, the CDR3 is TGTGCCAGCAGTTATCGCCAGGAGGCGACAACCCAGCATTTT.

The V call is TRBV11-2, the J call TRBJ1-2; D unclear. Germline-derived CDR1 and CDR2 are SGHAT and FQNNGV. This CDR3 comprises 12 residues. Trimming took 3 bases from V and 0 from J, leaving 2 bases between them. CDR3 DNA sequence: TGTGCCAGCAGCTTTACTAACTATGGCTACACCTTC. This translates into CASSFTNYGYTF.

The chain couples TRBV3-1 (or the pseudogene TRBV3-2) to TRBJ1-4; D ambiguous. Germline loops: CDR1 LGHDT, CDR2 YNNKEL (reference sequence). The CDR3 extends over 13 amino acids. Trimming removed 6 bases at V and 3 bases at J, with 8 bases between. The CDR3 loop reads CASRRGPNEKLFF. The CDR3 region has the DNA TGTGCCAGCAGGAGAGGGCCTAATGAAAAACTGTTTTTT.

The chain's CDR3 is CSVEDWGVGQFF. DNA for the CDR3: TGCAGCGTTGAAGATTGGGGAGTTGGGCAGTTCTTC. The chain links TRBV29-1 to TRBJ2-1; TRBD2 might be the D (5 bases). The germline V gene has CDR1 SQVTM and CDR2 ANQGSEA. This CDR3 is 12 amino acids long. The V end was cut by 0 bases, the J end by 12 bases, with 12 bases between.

The V gene is TRBV5-4, the J gene TRBJ2-5, with TRBD2 matching 16 bases. J lost 5 bases, V lost 4 bases, and 5 bases had no gene match. This CDR3 is built from 16 residues. Germline V gene sequence: CDR1 SGHNT, CDR2 YYREEE (reference sequence). Here the CDR3 DNA reads TGTGCCAGCAGCAGGGGACTAGCGGGGGGGCATGAGACCCAGTACTTC. Encoded protein: CASSRGLAGGHETQYF.

The V and J genes are TRBV5-1 and TRBJ1-6; 9 positions match TRBD1. CDR1 is SGHRS and CDR2 is YFSETQ in the germline V gene. The junction had 8 bases not matched to a gene; V was cut back by 0 bases and J by 10 bases. There are 16 residues in the CDR3. The CDR3 loop reads CASSLGLGQGNSPLHF. The CDR3 bases are TGCGCCAGCAGCTTGGGTTTGGGACAGGGTAACTCACCCCTCCACTTT.

A note on this clone: The sample contains more than one DNA sequence encoding this CDR3. The V gene is TRBV9, the J gene TRBJ2-3, with D unresolved. This CDR3 is built from 13 residues. Germline lookup yields CDR1 SGDLS and CDR2 YYNGEE. Trimming took off 1 base at V and 1 base at J, with 4 bases between the two ends. The CDR3 loop reads CASSVPGTDTQYF. As DNA, the CDR3 is TGTGCCAGCAGCGTACCGGGCACAGATACGCAGTATTTT.

The chain joins TRBV5-6 to TRBJ1-6, with 7 bases aligning to TRBD1. Germline trimming cut 0 bases from V and 1 base from J; bases unmatched to any gene: 1. The CDR3 is 16 amino acids. From germline, CDR1 is SGHDT and CDR2 YYEEEE. The CDR3 DNA follows: TGTGCCAGCAGCTTGGACAGGGGTTCCTATAATTCACCCCTCCACTTT. It specifies CASSLDRGSYNSPLHF.

The J gene is TRBJ2-7, the V gene TRBV3-1 (or the pseudogene TRBV3-2); D is possibly TRBD2 (6 bases). The germline V and J ends were trimmed by 6 bases and 5 bases, with 14 bases remaining between them. The CDR3 runs 13 residues. CDR1 is LGHDT and CDR2 is YNNKEL in the germline V gene (reference sequence). The CDR3, as DNA: TGTGCCAGCAGTCCCTGGCGGGGCGACGAGCAGTACTTC. Amino acids: CASSPWRGDEQYF.

V gene TRBV7-2 combines with J gene TRBJ2-7; weak D call: TRBD1 (6 bases). V lost 2 bases and J lost 0, with 14 bases in between. The CDR3 is 16 residues long. The germline CDR1 and CDR2 sequences are SGHTA and FQGNSA. The CDR3 DNA is TGTGCCAGCAGCTTATTTGGTCAGGGGAGCTCCTACGAGCAGTACTTC. Its protein is CASSLFGQGSSYEQYF.

Of note for this clone: Within the sample, other DNA sequences also encode this same CDR3. The chain is built from TRBV28 and TRBJ1-2; D unclear. Germline CDR1 is MDHEN and CDR2 is SYDVKM. The CDR3 covers 13 residues. The V end lost 3 bases, the J end lost 2 bases, and 7 bases lay between the germline ends. This CDR3 is CASSLTGNYGYTF. The DNA of the CDR3 is TGTGCCAGCAGTTTGACGGGAAACTATGGCTACACCTTC.

This sequence joins TRBV3-1 (or the pseudogene TRBV3-2) and TRBJ1-4; weak D call: TRBD1 (6 bases). Germline V lookup: CDR1 LGHDT, CDR2 YNNKEL (reference sequence). Trimming removed 3 bases at V and 0 bases at J, with 8 bases between. CDR3 size: 15 residues. The CDR3 reads CASSHRQATNEKLFF. CDR3 nucleotide sequence: TGTGCCAGCAGCCATCGACAGGCAACTAATGAAAAACTGTTTTTT.

This clone has a handful of counts. The gene calls are TRBV20-1 and TRBJ1-2; 10 bases map to TRBD1. The V segment lost 6 bases and the J segment 7 bases; nucleotides outside the gene matches: 11. Germline CDR1 and CDR2: DFQATT and SNEGSKA (reference sequence). The CDR3 spans 14 residues. CDR3 DNA: TGCAGTGCAAGTGGGGGACAGGGGAAAGTTGGCTACACCTTC. The encoded protein is CSASGGQGKVGYTF.

The rearrangement uses TRBV20-1 and TRBJ1-1; D might be TRBD1 (5 bases). The CDR3 spans 14 residues. The germline V and J ends were trimmed by 3 bases and 1 base, with 12 bases remaining between them. Germline V CDR1 and CDR2: DFQATT, SNEGSKA (reference sequence). CDR3 sequence (DNA): TGCAGTGCTAGTTCTAACAGGCGGAACACTGAAGCTTTCTTT. Its translation is CSASSNRRNTEAFF.

The V gene is TRBV2, the J gene TRBJ1-2; tentatively, D is TRBD1 (6 bases). V lost 5 bases, J lost 8 bases, and 15 bases lay in between. The CDR3 covers 13 residues. Looked up from germline, CDR1 is SNHLY and CDR2 is FYNNEI. The CDR3 sequence is CASSLDRNQGYTF. The CDR3 nucleotides are TGTGCCAGCAGTTTAGACAGGAATCAAGGCTACACCTTC.

CDR3 nucleotides: TGTGCCAGCAGTTTAGAGGGAATTGTCTATGGCTACACCTTC. Residues: CASSLEGIVYGYTF. The chain is built from TRBV28 and TRBJ1-2; the D is unclear. CDR3 length: 14 amino acids. V lost 2 bases, J lost 4 bases, and 11 bases lay in between. Per the germline V gene, CDR1 is MDHEN and CDR2 is SYDVKM.

A remark on this clone: One end of the junction fails to match germline, which may point to a read error. V usage is TRBV7-7 and J usage is TRBJ2-2, with 8 bases aligning to TRBD1. Germline V gene lookup returns CDR1 SSHAT and CDR2 FNYEAQ (reference sequence). The CDR3 spans 20 residues. The CDR3 loop reads CASSLVGSNRGLWNTGELFF. CDR3 coding DNA: TGTGCTAGCAGCTTAGTAGGATCGAACAGGGGGTTATGGAACACCGGGGAGCTGTTTTTT.

The J gene is TRBJ2-2, the V gene TRBV10-3; D perhaps matches TRBD1 (6 bases). This CDR3 spans 15 amino acids. The germline gives CDR1 ENHRY, CDR2 SYGVKD. The germline V and J ends were trimmed by 7 bases and 1 base, with 13 bases remaining between them. CDR3 nucleotides: TGTGCCATCAAGTCACAGGGATTGAACACCGGGGAGCTGTTTTTT. Its translation: CAIKSQGLNTGELFF.

The chain has TRBV5-1 and TRBJ1-2, with D possibly matching TRBD1 (6 bases). CDR1 and CDR2 (germline): SGHRS, YFSETQ. The CDR3 sequence is 12 residues long. V was trimmed by 4 bases and J by 8 bases, leaving 12 bases between them. CDR3 DNA sequence: TGCGCCAGCAGCGAACAGGGTGAAGGCTACACCTTC. It yields the protein CASSEQGEGYTF.

The chain is built from TRBV6-1 and TRBJ1-2, with D uncertain. The CDR3 totals 17 residues. Germline-derived CDR1 and CDR2 are MNHNS and SASEGT. Trimming took 2 bases from V and 1 from J, leaving 17 bases between them. The CDR3 sequence: CASSEFEYVGHNYGYTF. CDR3 nucleotides: TGTGCCAGCAGTGAATTTGAGTATGTGGGCCATAACTATGGCTACACCTTC.

The chain combines TRBV2 with TRBJ2-7; 7 positions agree with TRBD1. Per germline, CDR1 SNHLY and CDR2 FYNNEI. This CDR3 has 16 amino acids. J lost 4 bases, V lost 8 bases, and 17 bases had no gene match. In DNA form, the CDR3 reads TGTGCCAGCTGCAGGAACAATGACAGGGTGGTTTACGAGCAGTACTTC. It encodes CASCRNNDRVVYEQYF.

V gene TRBV6-1 combines with J gene TRBJ1-2; D might be TRBD1 (5 bases). Per germline, CDR1 MNHNS and CDR2 SASEGT. This CDR3 comprises 14 residues. V lost 0 bases and J lost 5, with 10 bases in between. The DNA of the CDR3 is TGTGCCAGCAGTGAAGCAGATACAGGATATGGCTACACCTTC. This encodes CASSEADTGYGYTF.

This chain connects TRBV11-2 to TRBJ2-3; TRBD1 agrees at 11 bases. Germline V gives CDR1 SGHAT, CDR2 FQNNGV. CDR3 length equals 16 residues. V was pared by 5 bases and J by 6 bases, with 10 bases of the junction left unmatched. CDR3 residues: CASSLRGQGDLDTQYF. CDR3 DNA sequence: TGTGCCAGCAGCCTAAGGGGACAGGGGGACCTGGATACGCAGTATTTT.

In its sample, this clone was seen a few times. V gene TRBV9 combines with J gene TRBJ2-2; 8 bases match TRBD2. There are 18 residues in the CDR3. J gave up 0 bases and V 3 bases, and 10 bases lay outside the gene matches. CDR1 and CDR2 from the germline V gene are SGDLS and YYNGEE. This CDR3 is CASSETRGAGANTGELFF. CDR3 DNA sequence: TGTGCCAGCAGCGAGACGCGGGGGGCCGGTGCGAACACCGGGGAGCTGTTTTTT.

The V call is TRBV25-1, the J call TRBJ1-2; 11 nucleotides match TRBD1. CDR1 and CDR2 (germline): MGHDK, SYGVNS. The CDR3 has 15 amino acids. V lost 4 bases and J lost 8; bases outside the gene matches: 9. The CDR3 bases are TGTGCCAGCAGTGCCCCGGGGACAGGGGGGTACGGCTACACCTTC. It yields the protein CASSAPGTGGYGYTF.

This clone was recorded once. The CDR3 spells CASSTTVSYEQYF. The DNA of the CDR3 is TGTGCCAGTAGTACGACAGTCTCCTACGAGCAGTACTTC. J is TRBJ2-7 and V is TRBV19; maybe TRBD1 (5 bases). The CDR3 length is 13 residues. With 4 bases removed from V and 0 bases from J, the gap between germline ends came to 7 bases. Germline-derived CDR1 and CDR2 are LNHDA and SQIVND (reference sequence). The complete variable domain, with remaining parts taken from reference TRBV19 and TRBJ2-7, reads DGGITQSPKYLFRKEGQNVTLSCEQNLNHDAMYWYRQDPGQGLRLIYYSQIVNDFQKGDIAEGYSVSREKKESFPLTVTSAQKNPTAFYLCASSTTVSYEQYFGPGTRLTVT.